This T cell receptor (beta chain) derives from a study of blood T cell repertoires in COVID-19. In the study overall: Sites across the United States, Italy and Spain contributed samples from acute and convalescent COVID-19.

The V gene's germline CDR1 is MNHEY and CDR2 SVGAGI. The CDR3 length is 12 residues. V lost 4 bases and J 5 bases, leaving 8 bases between the germline ends. Profiled with immunoSEQ multiplex PCR; TCRdb holds only in-frame clones, not every one. The sample includes 150,000 to 200,000 clones, 80% of them seen just once. Donors in Cohort 3 who had recovered were those with two negative PCRs, healthcare professional clearance, or resolution of their symptoms. The receptor's source is a man aged 40-50 years who had recovered from COVID-19. The chain links TRBV6-5 to TRBJ1-1; D remains ambiguous. Sequencing used PBMCs or T cells enriched from blood (not recorded which). CDR3 in amino acids: CASSFEGTEAFF. In nucleotides, the CDR3 is TGTGCCAGCAGTTTCGAGGGTACTGAAGCTTTCTTT.